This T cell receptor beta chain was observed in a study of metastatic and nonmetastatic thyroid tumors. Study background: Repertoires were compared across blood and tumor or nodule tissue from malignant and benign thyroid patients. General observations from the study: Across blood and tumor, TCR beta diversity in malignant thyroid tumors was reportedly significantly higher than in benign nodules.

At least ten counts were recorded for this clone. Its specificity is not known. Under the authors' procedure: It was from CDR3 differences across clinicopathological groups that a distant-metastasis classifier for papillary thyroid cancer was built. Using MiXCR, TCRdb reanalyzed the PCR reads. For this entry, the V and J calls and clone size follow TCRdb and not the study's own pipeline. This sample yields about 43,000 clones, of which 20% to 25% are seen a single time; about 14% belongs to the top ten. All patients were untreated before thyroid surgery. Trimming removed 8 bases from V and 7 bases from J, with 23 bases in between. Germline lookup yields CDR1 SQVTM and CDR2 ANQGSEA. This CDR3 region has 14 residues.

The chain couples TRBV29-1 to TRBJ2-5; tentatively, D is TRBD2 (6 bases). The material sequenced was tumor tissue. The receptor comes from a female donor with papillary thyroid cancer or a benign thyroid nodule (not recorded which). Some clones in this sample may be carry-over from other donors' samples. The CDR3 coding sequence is TGCAGCACCATCCAAACGGGGAGGTTGGTGACCCAGTACTTC. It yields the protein CSTIQTGRLVTQYF. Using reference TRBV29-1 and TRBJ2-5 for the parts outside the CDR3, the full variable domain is SAVISQKPSRDICQRGTSLTIQCQVDSQVTMMFWYRQQPGQSLTLIATANQGSEATYESGFVIDKFPISRPNLTFSTLTVSNMSPEDSSIYLCSTIQTGRLVTQYFGPGTRLLVL.